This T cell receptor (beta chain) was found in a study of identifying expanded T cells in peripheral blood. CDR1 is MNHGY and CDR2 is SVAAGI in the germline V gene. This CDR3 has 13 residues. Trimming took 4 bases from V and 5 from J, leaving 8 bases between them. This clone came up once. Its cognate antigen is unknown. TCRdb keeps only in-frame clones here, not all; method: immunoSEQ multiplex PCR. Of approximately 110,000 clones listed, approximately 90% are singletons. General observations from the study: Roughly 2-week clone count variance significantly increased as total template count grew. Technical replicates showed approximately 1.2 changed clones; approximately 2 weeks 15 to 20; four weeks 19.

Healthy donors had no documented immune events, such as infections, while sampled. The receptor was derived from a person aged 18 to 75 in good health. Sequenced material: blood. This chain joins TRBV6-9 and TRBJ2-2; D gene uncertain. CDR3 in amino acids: CASSFVETGELFF. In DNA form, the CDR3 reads TGTGCCAGCAGTTTCGTTGAGACCGGGGAGCTGTTTTTT.